This TCR beta chain was documented in a study of T cells after yellow fever vaccination. Points from the study as a whole: Contamination of FACS-sorted repertoires by abundant clonotypes from the bulk population could occur.

For this clonotype: Its cognate antigen is unknown.

TCRdb fed the 5' RACE reads into MiXCR, producing one record per CDR3 protein. The sample holds roughly 240,000 distinct CDR3 sequences; roughly 6.3% are singletons and the top ten take 0.8% to 1.2%. Germline V gene data show CDR1 as DFQATT and CDR2 as SNEGSKA (reference sequence). V gave up 0 bases and J gave up 1 base, with 9 bases separating them. The CDR3 length is 15 residues. Sequenced material: CD4+ T cells sorted from PBMCs, taken on the day of the yellow fever booster vaccination. The sequence was collected from a man younger than 45 who received the YFV17D yellow fever vaccine. V usage is TRBV20-1 and J usage is TRBJ2-2; maybe TRBD2 (5 bases). The CDR3 DNA reads TGCAGTGCTAGAGACCCGGGAATGAACACCGGGGAGCTGTTTTTT. As protein: CSARDPGMNTGELFF.